Below are 22 T cell receptor beta chains sequenced from a single sample in a study of a mutant IDH1 vaccine in newly diagnosed glioma. Time point here: baseline, week 1 (first vaccination visit). Treatment given: pre-vaccination baseline after standard-of-care therapy. The method was immunoSEQ multiplex PCR; TCRdb's version includes in-frame clones alone and lacks a portion of them. The repertoire consists of around 50,000 clones, with 75% to 90% occurring once and the leading ten covering about 2.2%. Sample: PBMCs, taken from a glioma patient treated with radiotherapy, temozolomide or both. The receptors were sampled from a man between 40 and 49 years old with glioma.

V and J are TRBV4-2 and TRBJ2-7, with D maybe TRBD1 (5 bases). This CDR3 comprises 15 residues. V gave up 3 bases and J gave up 1 base, with 13 bases separating them. Germline loops: CDR1 LGHNA, CDR2 YNFKEQ. The CDR3 here is CASSHRGAVSYEQYF. For the CDR3, the DNA is TGTGCCAGCAGCCACCGTGGGGCTGTGTCCTACGAGCAGTACTTC.

This chain uses TRBV5-4 with TRBJ1-1, with 10 bases identical to TRBD1. J was trimmed by 5 bases and V by 4 bases; bases with no gene match: 5. Germline values: CDR1 SGHNT, CDR2 YYREEE (reference sequence). The length of the CDR3 is 14 residues. CDR3 protein: CASSPRTGGTEAFF. Written as DNA, the CDR3 is TGTGCCAGCAGCCCCCGGACAGGGGGAACTGAAGCTTTCTTT.

V usage is TRBV6-6 and J usage is TRBJ2-5, with 7 positions matching TRBD1. CDR1 MNHNY and CDR2 SVGAGI come from the germline V gene (reference sequence). The CDR3 consists of 16 residues. V was pared by 2 bases and J by 0 bases, with 6 bases of the junction left unmatched. The CDR3 DNA reads as TGTGCCAGCAGTTACGGGAGCAGGGGGTACCAAGAGACCCAGTACTTC. Amino acids: CASSYGSRGYQETQYF.

This clone was seen once. J is TRBJ2-1 and V is TRBV10-3; TRBD2 matches 11 bases. Trimming removed 3 bases from V and 2 bases from J; junction bases left unmatched: 3. Germline CDR1 reads ENHRY; CDR2 reads SYGVKD. This CDR3 has 16 amino acids. CDR3 coding DNA: TGTGCCATCAGTGACCTGGGACTAGCGGCCTACAATGAGCAGTTCTTC. Residues: CAISDLGLAAYNEQFF.

The rearrangement joins TRBV4-3 to TRBJ1-4; 8 bases are shared with TRBD1. The germline CDR1 and CDR2 sequences are LGHNA and YSLEER. This CDR3 is built from 14 residues. The junction had 9 bases not matched to a gene; V was cut back by 5 bases and J by 10 bases. The CDR3 DNA is TGCGCCAGCAGCAAAACCCGACAGGGGCGAAAACTGTTTTTT. This translates into CASSKTRQGRKLFF.

The chain joins TRBV19 to TRBJ1-2; 8 bases map to TRBD1. The germline CDR1 and CDR2 sequences are LNHDA and SQIVND (reference sequence). This CDR3 comprises 16 residues. The trim removed 3 bases at V and 5 bases at J, leaving 11 bases unmatched. This chain's CDR3 is CASSIGRGQEKYGYTF. The CDR3 DNA reads as TGTGCCAGTAGTATCGGTAGGGGACAGGAGAAATATGGCTACACCTTC.

For this clone: The same CDR3 arises from other DNA sequences in this sample as well. V is TRBV6-5 and J is TRBJ2-7; unclear D gene. Germline values: CDR1 MNHEY, CDR2 SVGAGI. The CDR3 sequence is 12 residues long. Trimming removed 4 bases at V and 1 base at J, with 5 bases between. The CDR3 nucleotides read TGTGCCAGCAGTTCCGGGTCCTACGAGCAGTACTTC. It specifies CASSSGSYEQYF.

The sample holds one count of this clone. J is TRBJ1-2 and V is TRBV5-4; D uncertain. The CDR3 sequence is 14 residues long. Germline V CDR1 and CDR2: SGHNT, YYREEE (reference sequence). V was clipped by 2 bases and J by 2 bases, with 10 bases between them. CDR3 sequence reads: CASSFGGYNYGYTF. Here the CDR3 DNA reads TGTGCCAGCAGCTTTGGAGGGTACAACTATGGCTACACCTTC.

The rearrangement uses TRBV7-2 and TRBJ2-3; D is uncertain. The CDR3 spans 15 residues. Germline assignment: CDR1 SGHTA and CDR2 FQGNSA. The V end was cut by 6 bases, the J end by 8 bases, with 21 bases between. CDR3 in amino acids: CASRPATARPSTQYF. The CDR3 DNA sequence: TGTGCCAGCAGGCCTGCCACGGCTAGACCTTCTACGCAGTATTTT.

This rearrangement joins TRBV10-3 to TRBJ2-7, with D possibly being TRBD1 or TRBD2 (5 bases each). Germline CDR1 reads ENHRY; CDR2 reads SYGVKD. The CDR3 contains 16 residues. The V end was cut by 2 bases, the J end by 7 bases, with 21 bases between. The CDR3 loop reads CAISEPPSPGPREQYF. The CDR3 bases are TGTGCCATCAGTGAGCCACCCAGCCCGGGGCCCCGGGAGCAGTACTTC.

This clone was counted a few times. The chain joins TRBV10-3 to TRBJ2-3; D call uncertain. The length of the CDR3 is 15 residues. Trimming shortened V by 0 bases and J by 0 bases, and 7 bases separated the two germline ends. CDR1 is ENHRY, CDR2 SYGVKD, per germline. The CDR3 nucleotides are TGTGCCATCAGTGAGTCGGGATATAGCACAGATACGCAGTATTTT. The encoded protein is CAISESGYSTDTQYF.

The V and J genes are TRBV7-2 and TRBJ2-5; maybe TRBD2 (5 bases). Trimming took off 2 bases at V and 3 bases at J, with 7 bases between the two ends. This CDR3 is built from 13 residues. Germline CDR1 reads SGHTA; CDR2 reads FQGNSA. The CDR3 is CASSLSGEETQYF. The CDR3 region has the DNA TGTGCCAGCAGCTTATCCGGGGAAGAGACCCAGTACTTC.

Worth noting for this clone: The junction departs from the called germline gene at one end, perhaps through a read error. The chain links TRBV19 to TRBJ2-3; D is perhaps TRBD1 or TRBD2 (5 bases each). CDR1 is LNHDA and CDR2 is SQIVND in the germline V gene (reference sequence). This CDR3 spans 13 amino acids. CDR3 region: CASSISWDGMQHF. The CDR3, as DNA: TGTGCCAGTAGTATTTCTTGGGACGGGATGCAACATTTT.

The CDR3 reads CASSSRPSNEQFF. In nucleotides, the CDR3 is TGCGCCAGCAGCTCACGGCCGTCCAATGAGCAGTTCTTC. The chain employs TRBV5-1 and TRBJ2-1; unclear D gene. This CDR3 comprises 13 residues. CDR1 and CDR2 (germline): SGHRS, YFSETQ. Trimming took off 3 bases at V and 6 bases at J, with 10 bases between the two ends.

The genes are TRBV5-1 and TRBJ2-3; TRBD2 agrees at 12 bases. After removal of 1 base from V and 4 bases from J, the junction contained 4 bases not matched to a gene. CDR1 is SGHRS, CDR2 YFSETQ, per germline. The CDR3 spans 16 residues. The CDR3 loop reads CASSLYPSGRADTQYF. CDR3 DNA: TGCGCCAGCAGCTTGTACCCTAGCGGGAGGGCAGATACGCAGTATTTT.

This chain uses TRBV28 with TRBJ2-7, with TRBD1 identical over 7 bases. This CDR3 contains 14 residues. The junction had 8 bases not matched to a gene; V was cut back by 6 bases and J by 3 bases. Germline V gives CDR1 MDHEN, CDR2 SYDVKM. The DNA of the CDR3 is TGTGCCAGCAGGCGACAGGGCGTTTACTACGAGCAGTACTTC. Translated, it gives CASRRQGVYYEQYF.

The chain has TRBV5-1 and TRBJ1-1; no firm D call. Germline loops: CDR1 SGHRS, CDR2 YFSETQ. The length of the CDR3 is 14 residues. V dropped 0 bases and J dropped 1 base, with 7 bases sitting between them. CDR3 bases: TGCGCCAGCAGCTTGGGGAACAGGAACACTGAAGCTTTCTTT. Its translation is CASSLGNRNTEAFF. Combining the CDR3 with reference TRBV5-1 and TRBJ1-1 gives the whole variable domain KAGVTQTPRYLIKTRGQQVTLSCSPISGHRSVSWYQQTPGQGLQFLFEYFSETQRNKGNFPGRFSGRQFSNSRSEMNVSTLELGDSALYLCASSLGNRNTEAFFGQGTRLTVV.

This clone was detected only once. The V gene is TRBV4-1, the J gene TRBJ2-1, with D unresolved. Germline V lookup: CDR1 MGHRA, CDR2 YSYEKL. Trimming left V 0 bases short and J 0 bases short, with 6 bases between. The CDR3 length is 15 residues. CDR3 DNA sequence: TGCGCCAGCAGCCAAGACGTTGGCTCCTACAATGAGCAGTTCTTC. This sequence encodes CASSQDVGSYNEQFF.

The rearrangement links TRBV7-2 to TRBJ2-1; TRBD2 agrees at 7 bases. Germline CDR1 SGHTA, CDR2 FQGNSA. The CDR3 length is 14 residues. Trimming at V came to 7 bases and at J to 9 bases, leaving 12 bases not matched to a gene. The CDR3 loop is CASTQGLPGGEQFF. The CDR3 bases are TGTGCCAGCACCCAGGGACTACCTGGGGGTGAGCAGTTCTTC.

V and J are TRBV5-1 and TRBJ2-4; D remains unclear. V was clipped by 4 bases and J by 8 bases, with 10 bases between them. This CDR3 has 12 residues. CDR1 and CDR2 (germline): SGHRS, YFSETQ. The CDR3 DNA follows: TGCGCCAGCAGCCCAAGCGAAGACATTCAGTACTTC. As protein: CASSPSEDIQYF.

V is TRBV5-4 and J is TRBJ1-6; D uncertain. V was trimmed by 4 bases and J by 9 bases, leaving 11 bases between them. The CDR3 consists of 13 residues. Germline values: CDR1 SGHNT, CDR2 YYREEE (reference sequence). The DNA for the CDR3 is TGTGCCAGCAGCACGTTAGCTAGTTCACCCCTCCACTTT. This gives the protein CASSTLASSPLHF.

CDR3 in DNA: TGTGCCAGCAGTCCCCAACAGGGCGTATACACTGAAGCTTTCTTT. Translating it yields CASSPQQGVYTEAFF. V usage is TRBV6-5 and J usage is TRBJ1-1, with D possibly matching TRBD1 (6 bases). Germline lookup yields CDR1 MNHEY and CDR2 SVGAGI. This CDR3 contains 15 residues. Trimming removed 5 bases from V and 3 bases from J, with 16 bases in between.